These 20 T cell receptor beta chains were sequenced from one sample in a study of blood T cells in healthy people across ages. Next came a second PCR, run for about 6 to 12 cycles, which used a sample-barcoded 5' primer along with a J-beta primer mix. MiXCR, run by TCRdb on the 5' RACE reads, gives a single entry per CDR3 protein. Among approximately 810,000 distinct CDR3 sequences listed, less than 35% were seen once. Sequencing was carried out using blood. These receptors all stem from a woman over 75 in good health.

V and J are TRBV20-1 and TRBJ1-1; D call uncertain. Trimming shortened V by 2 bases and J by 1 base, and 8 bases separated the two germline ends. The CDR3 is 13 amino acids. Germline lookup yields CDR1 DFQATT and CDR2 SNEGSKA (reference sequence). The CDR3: CSARPWGNTEAFF. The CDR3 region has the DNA TGCAGTGCTAGACCTTGGGGGAACACTGAAGCTTTCTTT.

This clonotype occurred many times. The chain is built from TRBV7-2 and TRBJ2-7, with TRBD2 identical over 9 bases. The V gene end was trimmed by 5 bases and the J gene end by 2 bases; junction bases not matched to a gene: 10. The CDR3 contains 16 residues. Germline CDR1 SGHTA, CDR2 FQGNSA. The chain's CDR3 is CASSPQGAGGPYEQYF. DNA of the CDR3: TGTGCCAGCAGCCCACAAGGGGCGGGGGGGCCCTACGAGCAGTACTTC.

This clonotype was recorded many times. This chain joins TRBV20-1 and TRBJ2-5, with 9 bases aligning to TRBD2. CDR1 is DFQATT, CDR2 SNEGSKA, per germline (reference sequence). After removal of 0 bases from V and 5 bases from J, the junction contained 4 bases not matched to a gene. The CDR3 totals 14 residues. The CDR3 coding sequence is TGCAGTGCTAGAGATCGGCTAGCGGGGGAGACCCAGTACTTC. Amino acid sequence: CSARDRLAGETQYF.

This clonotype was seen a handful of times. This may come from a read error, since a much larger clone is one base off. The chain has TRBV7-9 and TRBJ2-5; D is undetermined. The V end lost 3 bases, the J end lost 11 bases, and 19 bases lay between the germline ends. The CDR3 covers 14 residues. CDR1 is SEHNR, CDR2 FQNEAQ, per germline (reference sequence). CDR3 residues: CASSFEEWTHEQYF. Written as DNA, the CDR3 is TGTGCCAGCAGCTTTGAGGAGTGGACGCATGAGCAGTACTTC. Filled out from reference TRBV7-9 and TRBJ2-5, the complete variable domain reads DTGVSQNPRHKITKRGQNVTFRCDPISEHNRLYWYRQTLGQGPEFLTYFQNEAQLEKSRLLSDRFSAERPKGSFSTLEIQRTEQGDSAMYLCASSFEEWTHEQYFGPGTRLLVL.

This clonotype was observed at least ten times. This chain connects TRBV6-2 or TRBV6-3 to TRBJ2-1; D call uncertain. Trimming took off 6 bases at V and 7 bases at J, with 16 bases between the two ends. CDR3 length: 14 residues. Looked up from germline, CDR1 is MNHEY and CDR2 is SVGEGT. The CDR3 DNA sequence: TGTGCCAGCAGCCCCTCGCTACAAAGGAATGAGCAGTTCTTC. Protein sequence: CASSPSLQRNEQFF.

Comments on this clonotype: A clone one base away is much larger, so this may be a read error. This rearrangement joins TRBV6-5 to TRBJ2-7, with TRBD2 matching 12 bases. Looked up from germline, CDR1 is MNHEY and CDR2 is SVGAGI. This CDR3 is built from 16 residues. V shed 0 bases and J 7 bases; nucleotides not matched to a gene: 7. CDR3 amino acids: CASSYSLAGGRNEQYF. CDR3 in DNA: TGTGCCAGCAGTTACTCACTAGCGGGGGGCCGGAATGAGCAGTACTTC.

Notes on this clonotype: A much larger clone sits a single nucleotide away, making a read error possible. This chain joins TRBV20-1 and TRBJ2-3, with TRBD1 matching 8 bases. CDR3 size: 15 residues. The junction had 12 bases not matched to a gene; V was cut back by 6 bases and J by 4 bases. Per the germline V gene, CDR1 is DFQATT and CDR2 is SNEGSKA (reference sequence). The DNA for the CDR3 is TGCAGTGCGGGCTCTGACAGGGGAAGCGCAGATACGCAGTATTTT. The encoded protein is CSAGSDRGSADTQYF.

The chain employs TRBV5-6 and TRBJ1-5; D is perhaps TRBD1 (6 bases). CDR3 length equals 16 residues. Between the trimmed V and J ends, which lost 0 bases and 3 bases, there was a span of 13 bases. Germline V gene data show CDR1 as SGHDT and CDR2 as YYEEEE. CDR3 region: CASSLARQDYNQPQHF. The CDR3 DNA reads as TGTGCCAGCAGCTTGGCCCGACAGGATTACAATCAGCCCCAGCATTTT. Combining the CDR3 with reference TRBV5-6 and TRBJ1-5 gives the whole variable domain DAGVTQSPTHLIKTRGQQVTLRCSPKSGHDTVSWYQQALGQGPQFIFQYYEEEERQRGNFPDRFSGHQFPNYSSELNVNALLLGDSALYLCASSLARQDYNQPQHFGDGTRLSIL.

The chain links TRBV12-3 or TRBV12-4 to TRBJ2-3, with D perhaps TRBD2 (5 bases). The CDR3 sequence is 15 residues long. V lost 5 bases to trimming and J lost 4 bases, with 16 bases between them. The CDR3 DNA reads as TGTGCCAGCAGTCTTTTCGGGGTGAACGCAGATACGCAGTATTTT. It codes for CASSLFGVNADTQYF.

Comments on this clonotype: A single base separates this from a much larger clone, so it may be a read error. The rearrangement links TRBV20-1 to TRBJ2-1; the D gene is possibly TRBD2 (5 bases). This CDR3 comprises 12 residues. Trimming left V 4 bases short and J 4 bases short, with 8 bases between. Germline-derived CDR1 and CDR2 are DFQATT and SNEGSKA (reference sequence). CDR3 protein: CSAKEGYNEQFF. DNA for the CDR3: TGCAGTGCTAAAGAGGGATACAATGAGCAGTTCTTC.

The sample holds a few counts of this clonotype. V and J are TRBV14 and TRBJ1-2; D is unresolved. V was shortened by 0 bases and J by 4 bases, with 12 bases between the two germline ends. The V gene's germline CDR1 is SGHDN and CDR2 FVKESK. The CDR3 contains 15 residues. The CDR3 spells CASSQDPLGGYGYTF. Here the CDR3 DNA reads TGTGCCAGCAGCCAAGATCCCCTGGGCGGCTATGGCTACACCTTC.

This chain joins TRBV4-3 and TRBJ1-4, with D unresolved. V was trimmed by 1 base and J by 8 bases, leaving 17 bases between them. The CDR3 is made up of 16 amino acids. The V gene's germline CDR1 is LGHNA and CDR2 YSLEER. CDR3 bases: TGCGCCAGCAGCCAAGGGGCCGAGGTGGGTAGGGAAAAACTGTTTTTT. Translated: CASSQGAEVGREKLFF.

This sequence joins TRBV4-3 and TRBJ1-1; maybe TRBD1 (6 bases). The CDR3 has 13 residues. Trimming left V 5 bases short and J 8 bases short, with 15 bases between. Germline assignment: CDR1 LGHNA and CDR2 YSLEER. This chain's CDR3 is CASSSLGHREAFF. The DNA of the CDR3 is TGCGCCAGCAGCTCGTTGGGACACCGAGAAGCTTTCTTT.

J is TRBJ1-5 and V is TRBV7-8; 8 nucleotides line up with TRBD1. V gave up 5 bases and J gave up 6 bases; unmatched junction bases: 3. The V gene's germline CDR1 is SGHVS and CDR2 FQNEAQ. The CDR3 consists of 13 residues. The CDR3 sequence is CASSPDRGQPQHF. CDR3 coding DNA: TGTGCCAGCAGCCCCGACAGGGGTCAGCCCCAGCATTTT. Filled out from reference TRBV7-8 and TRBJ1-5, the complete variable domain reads GAGVSQSPRYKVAKRGQDVALRCDPISGHVSLFWYQQALGQGPEFLTYFQNEAQLDKSGLPSDRFFAERPEGSVSTLKIQRTQQEDSAVYLCASSPDRGQPQHFGDGTRLSIL.

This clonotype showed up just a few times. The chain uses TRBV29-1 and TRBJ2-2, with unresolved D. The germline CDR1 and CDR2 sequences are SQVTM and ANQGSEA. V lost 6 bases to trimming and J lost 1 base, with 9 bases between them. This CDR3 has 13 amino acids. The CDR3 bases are TGCAGCGTCAAGGGTTTGAACACCGGGGAGCTGTTTTTT. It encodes CSVKGLNTGELFF.

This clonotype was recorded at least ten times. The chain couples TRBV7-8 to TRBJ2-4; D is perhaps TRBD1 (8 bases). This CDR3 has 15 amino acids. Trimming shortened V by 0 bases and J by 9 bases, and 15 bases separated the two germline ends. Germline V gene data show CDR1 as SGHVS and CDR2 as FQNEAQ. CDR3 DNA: TGTGCCAGCAGCTTAGCGCTTACAGGGGGGGGCATTCAGTACTTC. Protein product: CASSLALTGGGIQYF. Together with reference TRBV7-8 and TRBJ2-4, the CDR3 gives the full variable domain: GAGVSQSPRYKVAKRGQDVALRCDPISGHVSLFWYQQALGQGPEFLTYFQNEAQLDKSGLPSDRFFAERPEGSVSTLKIQRTQQEDSAVYLCASSLALTGGGIQYFGAGTRLSVL.

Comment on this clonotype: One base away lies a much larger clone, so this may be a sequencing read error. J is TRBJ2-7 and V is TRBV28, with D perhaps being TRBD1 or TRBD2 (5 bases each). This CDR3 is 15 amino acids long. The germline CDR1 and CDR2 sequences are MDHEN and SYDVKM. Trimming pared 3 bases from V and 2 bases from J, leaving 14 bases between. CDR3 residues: CASSLSGTATYEQYF. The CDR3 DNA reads TGTGCCAGCAGTTTGTCCGGGACGGCAACCTACGAGCAGTACTTC.

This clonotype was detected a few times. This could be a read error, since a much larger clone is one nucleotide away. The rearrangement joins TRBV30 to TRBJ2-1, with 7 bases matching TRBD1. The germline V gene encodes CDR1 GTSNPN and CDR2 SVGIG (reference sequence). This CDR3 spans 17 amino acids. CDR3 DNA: TGTGCCCGGAGTGTCTCTTGGCAGGGGGACATCGGAAGTGAGCAGTTCTTC. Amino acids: CARSVSWQGDIGSEQFF.

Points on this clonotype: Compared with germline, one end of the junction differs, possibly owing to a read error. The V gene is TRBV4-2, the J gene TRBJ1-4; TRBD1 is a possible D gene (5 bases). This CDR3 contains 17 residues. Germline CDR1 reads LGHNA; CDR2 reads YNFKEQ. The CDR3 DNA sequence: TGTGCCGGCAGCCGTAGACAGACAACCCCAACTAATGAAAAACTGTTTTTT. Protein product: CAGSRRQTTPTNEKLFF.

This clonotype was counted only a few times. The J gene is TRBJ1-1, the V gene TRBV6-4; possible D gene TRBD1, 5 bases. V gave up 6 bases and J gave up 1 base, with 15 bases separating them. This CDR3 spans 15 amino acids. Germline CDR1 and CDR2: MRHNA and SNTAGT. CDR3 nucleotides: TGTGCCAGCAGACGGGCCGGGGCCGGGAACACTGAAGCTTTCTTT. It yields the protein CASRRAGAGNTEAFF.